This note documents a single T cell receptor beta chain sequence. These data are taken from a study of blood T cell repertoires in COVID-19. Profiling relied on immunoSEQ multiplex PCR, and the TCRdb table lists in-frame clones only, not all of them. The sample holds around 30,000 clones, around nine tenths seen once. The CDR3 runs 13 residues. Germline CDR1 MGHDK, CDR2 SYGVNS. Trimming shortened V by 6 bases and J by 2 bases, and 10 bases separated the two germline ends. The gene calls are TRBV25-1 and TRBJ1-2; D is unresolved. The sample was peripheral blood. The TCR sequence derives from a human donor in a cohort sampled during active COVID-19. CDR3 loop: CASRMGPNYGYTF. CDR3 DNA sequence: TGTGCCAGCAGGATGGGCCCGAACTATGGCTACACCTTC.